These 21 T cell receptor beta chains were sequenced from one sample in a study of regulatory T cells in long-lasting Graves disease. This sample's time point: newly diagnosed GD, antithyroid drugs for less than 3 months. Preparation of the TCR library used RNA extracted from PBMCs. Construction of the TCR beta libraries employed iRepertoire HTBI primers in conjunction with Arm-PCR of CDR3 regions. TCRdb re-called the multiplex PCR reads through MiXCR, storing one row per CDR3 protein. The sample lists some 370,000 distinct CDR3 sequences, around 11% seen once, with over 15% in the top ten. These data were likewise used in another study, on T cells in Graves' hyperthyroidism and ophthalmopathy.

This specimen consisted of peripheral blood mononuclear cells (PBMCs), obtained at new diagnosis, from a patient treated with antithyroid drugs. Receptors were obtained from a woman under 30 with Graves disease.

In its sample, this clonotype was seen a few times. The chain uses TRBV28 and TRBJ2-2, with 7 bases that match TRBD2. The V gene's germline CDR1 is MDHEN and CDR2 SYDVKM. V lost 6 bases to trimming and J lost 10 bases; unmatched junction nucleotides: 8. The CDR3 runs 13 residues. The DNA of the CDR3 is TGTGCCAGCAGCCTAACGGGAGGTGAGGAGCTGTTTTTT. As protein: CASSLTGGEELFF.

This clonotype was observed at least ten times. The rearrangement joins TRBV7-9 to TRBJ1-2; the D gene is possibly TRBD1 (6 bases). CDR1 is SEHNR, CDR2 FQNEAQ, per germline (reference sequence). Trimming took 5 bases from V and 4 from J, leaving 11 bases between them. The CDR3 covers 13 residues. CDR3 loop: CASSEEGVYGYTF. The CDR3 DNA sequence: TGTGCCAGCAGCGAGGAGGGGGTCTATGGCTACACCTTC.

In its sample, this clonotype was seen many times. This chain links TRBV10-3 with TRBJ2-5, with 10 bases lining up with TRBD2. Unmatched junction bases numbered 11, after V lost 4 bases and J lost 6 bases. Germline values: CDR1 ENHRY, CDR2 SYGVKD. This CDR3 has 16 amino acids. The CDR3 DNA is TGTGCCATCAGTGCGTCTTTACTAGCGGGGTCGAAGACCCAGTACTTC. Translating it yields CAISASLLAGSKTQYF.

This clonotype was seen more than once but under ten times. The chain links TRBV5-1 to TRBJ2-1; tentatively, D is TRBD1 (6 bases). The CDR3 contains 15 residues. The V end was cut by 0 bases, the J end by 5 bases, with 12 bases between. Germline CDR1 is SGHRS and CDR2 is YFSETQ. The CDR3 nucleotides read TGCGCCAGCAGCTTGGAGGTGAGGGACAACAATGAGCAGTTCTTC. Protein sequence: CASSLEVRDNNEQFF. The full variable domain, with the rest looked up from reference TRBV5-1 and TRBJ2-1, is KAGVTQTPRYLIKTRGQQVTLSCSPISGHRSVSWYQQTPGQGLQFLFEYFSETQRNKGNFPGRFSGRQFSNSRSEMNVSTLELGDSALYLCASSLEVRDNNEQFFGPGTRLTVL.

In its sample, this clonotype was seen many times. The CDR3 DNA sequence: TGTGCCAGCAGCTTAGGCCCCGGACAAGAGACCCAGTACTTC. Its translation: CASSLGPGQETQYF. This chain joins TRBV7-2 and TRBJ2-5; D unclear. This CDR3 contains 14 residues. V lost 1 base, J lost 2 bases, and 8 bases lay in between. Germline V gene sequence: CDR1 SGHTA, CDR2 FQGNSA.

This clonotype was detected many times. The V gene is TRBV20-1, the J gene TRBJ2-3, with 8 bases aligning to TRBD2. The junction had 9 bases not matched to a gene; V was cut back by 7 bases and J by 0 bases. Germline CDR1 is DFQATT and CDR2 is SNEGSKA (reference sequence). The CDR3 is 15 residues long. The CDR3 is CSVLGTSRSTDTQYF. CDR3 coding DNA: TGCAGTGTTTTAGGGACTAGTAGAAGCACAGATACGCAGTATTTT.

This chain uses TRBV6-1 with TRBJ1-6; D gene ambiguous. Trimming left V 6 bases short and J 12 bases short, with 15 bases between. This CDR3 contains 13 residues. The V gene's germline CDR1 is MNHNS and CDR2 SASEGT. The CDR3 bases are TGTGCCAGCAGCACCGGGCGGCTATTACCCCTCCACTTT. Translation gives CASSTGRLLPLHF.

The genes are TRBV6-2 or TRBV6-3 and TRBJ1-6; D may be TRBD1 (6 bases). V was cut by 2 bases and J by 4 bases, with 12 bases left in between. In germline, CDR1 is MNHEY, CDR2 SVGEGT. The CDR3 contains 16 residues. CDR3 region: CASSYPQQGYNSPLHF. The CDR3 nucleotides are TGTGCCAGCAGTTACCCACAACAGGGTTATAATTCACCCCTCCACTTT.

Many counts were recorded for this clonotype. This chain connects TRBV20-1 to TRBJ2-5; perhaps TRBD2 as D (6 bases). V was cut by 5 bases and J by 4 bases, with 20 bases left in between. This CDR3 comprises 15 residues. Per the germline V gene, CDR1 is DFQATT and CDR2 is SNEGSKA (reference sequence). CDR3 in DNA: TGCAGTGCTCATCTGGGGCGGGGCCGCGGAGAGACCCAGTACTTC. It codes for CSAHLGRGRGETQYF.

This clonotype was seen at least ten times. The chain has TRBV20-1 and TRBJ2-7, with TRBD2 matching over 12 bases. The V and J ends lost 0 bases and 3 bases, in that order; junction bases with no gene match: 6. Germline CDR1 is DFQATT and CDR2 is SNEGSKA (reference sequence). The CDR3 covers 16 residues. CDR3 region: CSARDLVLAGGYEQYF. The DNA for the CDR3 is TGCAGTGCTAGAGATCTGGTACTAGCGGGAGGCTACGAGCAGTACTTC.

This clonotype was recorded at least ten times. The chain combines TRBV28 with TRBJ1-2; a possible D gene is TRBD1 (5 bases). The CDR3 is made up of 15 amino acids. Germline V gene lookup returns CDR1 MDHEN and CDR2 SYDVKM. With 5 bases removed from V and 3 bases from J, the gap between germline ends came to 16 bases. CDR3 in DNA: TGTGCCAGCAGTATACCCTGGGGGAGCGACTATGGCTACACCTTC. Translated, it gives CASSIPWGSDYGYTF.

This clonotype appeared a few times. A much larger clone differs by one base, so this may be a read error. In this CDR3 the conserved last residue, phenylalanine or tryptophan, is missing, so a read error is likely. The rearrangement uses TRBV7-8 and TRBJ2-5; D not resolved. Trimming cost V 1 base and J 1 base, with 10 bases left between them. The germline V gene encodes CDR1 SGHVS and CDR2 FQNEAQ. The CDR3 contains 15 residues. CDR3 nucleotides: TGTGCCAGCAGCTTAGGGCCGGCTGTCCAAGAGACCCAGTACCTC. This encodes CASSLGPAVQETQYL.

This clonotype was seen a few times. This sequence joins TRBV14 and TRBJ1-2; D might be TRBD1 (5 bases). The germline V gene has CDR1 SGHDN and CDR2 FVKESK. V was cut by 0 bases and J by 2 bases, with 13 bases left in between. The length of the CDR3 is 16 residues. CDR3 in DNA: TGTGCCAGCAGCCAAGATTTGGGGACGTGGAACTATGGCTACACCTTC. It specifies CASSQDLGTWNYGYTF. The variable domain in full, completed from reference TRBV14 and TRBJ1-2, reads EAGVTQFPSHSVIEKGQTVTLRCDPISGHDNLYWYRRVMGKEIKFLLHFVKESKQDESGMPNNRFLAERTGGTYSTLKVQPAELEDSGVYFCASSQDLGTWNYGYTFGSGTRLTVV.

This clonotype showed up many times. V gene TRBV7-9 combines with J gene TRBJ2-5; 11 bases are shared with TRBD2. The CDR3 length is 19 residues. In germline, CDR1 is SEHNR, CDR2 FQNEAQ (reference sequence). Trimming cost V 1 base and J 5 bases; bases outside gene matches: 15. The CDR3 loop is CASSLVGLAVLEWLETQYF. The DNA of the CDR3 is TGTGCCAGCAGCTTAGTGGGACTAGCGGTGCTGGAGTGGTTGGAGACCCAGTACTTC. The full variable domain, in which reference TRBV7-9 and TRBJ2-5 provide the parts outside the CDR3, is DTGVSQNPRHKITKRGQNVTFRCDPISEHNRLYWYRQTLGQGPEFLTYFQNEAQLEKSRLLSDRFSAERPKGSFSTLEIQRTEQGDSAMYLCASSLVGLAVLEWLETQYFGPGTRLLVL.

This clonotype was seen many times. The chain has TRBV7-3 and TRBJ2-3; TRBD2 agrees at 8 bases. The CDR3 covers 16 residues. With 5 bases clipped from V and 2 bases from J, the junction kept 9 bases outside the gene matches. Per germline, CDR1 SGHTA and CDR2 FQGTGA. CDR3 nucleotides: TGTGCCAGCAGCCTCACTAGCGGTCGACTCACAGATACGCAGTATTTT. Encoded protein: CASSLTSGRLTDTQYF.

With respect to this clonotype: This could be a read error, since a much larger clone is one nucleotide away. The CDR3 DNA reads TGTGCCAGCAAGACAGGGAGCACCGGGGAGCTGTTTTTT. Protein sequence: CASKTGSTGELFF. V is TRBV7-9 and J is TRBJ2-2, with 7 bases that match TRBD1. This CDR3 has 13 residues. Germline CDR1 reads SEHNR; CDR2 reads FQNEAQ (reference sequence). V lost 7 bases to trimming and J lost 4 bases; unmatched junction nucleotides: 3.

This clonotype was found many times. The V and J genes are TRBV12-3 or TRBV12-4 and TRBJ1-4; maybe TRBD1 (5 bases). The CDR3 runs 15 residues. The germline V and J ends were trimmed by 2 bases and 5 bases, with 12 bases remaining between them. In DNA form, the CDR3 reads TGTGCCAGCAGTTTAAATTTCAGGGCAAATGAAAAACTGTTTTTT. This codes for CASSLNFRANEKLFF.

The chain recombines TRBV7-9 with TRBJ1-6; no firm D call. The germline gives CDR1 SEHNR, CDR2 FQNEAQ (reference sequence). With 3 bases removed from V and 10 bases from J, the gap between germline ends came to 7 bases. This CDR3 has 12 amino acids. CDR3 sequence: CASSFGLSPLHF. The CDR3 nucleotides read TGTGCCAGCAGCTTTGGGTTGTCACCCCTCCACTTT.

The V call is TRBV28, the J call TRBJ2-5, with D possibly matching TRBD2 (5 bases). Germline loops: CDR1 MDHEN, CDR2 SYDVKM. The CDR3 runs to 15 residues. V dropped 0 bases and J dropped 5 bases, with 13 bases sitting between them. Written as DNA, the CDR3 is TGTGCCAGCAGTTTATGGGTTAGGAGCGGCGAGACCCAGTACTTC. The encoded protein is CASSLWVRSGETQYF.

There are a few counts of this clonotype. The rearrangement joins TRBV6-1 to TRBJ2-5, with D possibly being TRBD2 (7 bases). Germline CDR1 reads MNHNS; CDR2 reads SASEGT. V lost 0 bases and J 3 bases, leaving 14 bases between the germline ends. The CDR3 totals 16 residues. The CDR3, as DNA: TGTGCCAGCAGTGAAGCGGGGGGGCCTAACGAAGAGACCCAGTACTTC. This translates into CASSEAGGPNEETQYF.

This clonotype was counted many times. The chain recombines TRBV13 with TRBJ2-5; perhaps D is TRBD1 or TRBD2 (6 bases each). The germline gives CDR1 PRHDT, CDR2 FYEKMQ (reference sequence). The CDR3 length is 16 residues. V was pared by 4 bases and J by 1 base, with 16 bases between. The CDR3: CASSSGSWGAQETQYF. The CDR3 region has the DNA TGTGCCAGCAGCTCCGGATCGTGGGGGGCCCAAGAGACCCAGTACTTC.